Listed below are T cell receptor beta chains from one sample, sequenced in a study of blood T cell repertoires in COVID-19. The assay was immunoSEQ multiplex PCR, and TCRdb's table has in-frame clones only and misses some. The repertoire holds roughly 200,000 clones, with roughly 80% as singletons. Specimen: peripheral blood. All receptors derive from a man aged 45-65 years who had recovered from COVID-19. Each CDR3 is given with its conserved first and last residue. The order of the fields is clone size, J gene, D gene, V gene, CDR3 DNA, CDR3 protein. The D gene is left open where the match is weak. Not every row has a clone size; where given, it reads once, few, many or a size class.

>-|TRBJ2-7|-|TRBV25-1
TGTGCCAGCAGTGGGAGCACACACTCCTACGAGCAGTACTTC
CASSGSTHSYEQYF
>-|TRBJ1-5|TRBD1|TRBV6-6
TGTGCCAGCAGTCCGCAGGGGGCGGATCAGCCCCAGCATTTT
CASSPQGADQPQHF
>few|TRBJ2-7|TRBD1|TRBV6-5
TGTGCCAGCACTCGGGACAGGGGAATTGACGAGCAGTACTTC
CASTRDRGIDEQYF
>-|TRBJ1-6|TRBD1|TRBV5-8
TGTGCCAGCAGCTTGATTACAGGGGGCTATTCACCCCTCCACTTT
CASSLITGGYSPLHF
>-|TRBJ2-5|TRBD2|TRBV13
TGTGCCAGCAGCTTAACACTAGCGGGGGCGGGGGATCAAGAGACCCAGTACTTC
CASSLTLAGAGDQETQYF
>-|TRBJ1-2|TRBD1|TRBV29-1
TGCAGCGTGGAAGGGACAGGGGAGAACTATGGCTACACCTTC
CSVEGTGENYGYTF
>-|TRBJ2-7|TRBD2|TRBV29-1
TGCAGCGTCAGCGGCCTAGCGGGGTACTACGAGCAGTACTTC
CSVSGLAGYYEQYF
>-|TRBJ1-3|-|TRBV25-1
TGTGCCAGCAGTAGGAGTCTCTCGGGTGGAAACACCATATATTTT
CASSRSLSGGNTIYF
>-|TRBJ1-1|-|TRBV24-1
TGTGCCACCAGTGACTTACTAGGGACTCCGAGGAACACTGAAGCTTTCTTT
CATSDLLGTPRNTEAFF
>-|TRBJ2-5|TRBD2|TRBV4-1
TGCGCCAGCAGCCAAGAACCCCGACTAGCGGGAGAGGTCGCGGAGACCCAGTACTTC
CASSQEPRLAGEVAETQYF
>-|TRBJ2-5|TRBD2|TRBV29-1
TGCAGCGTGGGGGGGGAGACCCAGTACTTC
CSVGGETQYF
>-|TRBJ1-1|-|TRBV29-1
TGCAGCGTCGCAGACAGTTTGAACACTGAAGCTTTCTTT
CSVADSLNTEAFF
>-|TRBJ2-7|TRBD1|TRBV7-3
TGTGCCAGCAGCACATCCGGGACAGGGTTCTACGAGCAGTACTTC
CASSTSGTGFYEQYF
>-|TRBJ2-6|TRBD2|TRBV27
TGTGCCAGCTCATCCGGGGGGGGTAATCCTTCTGGGGCCAACGTCCTGACTTTC
CASSSGGGNPSGANVLTF
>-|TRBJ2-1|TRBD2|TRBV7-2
TGTGCCAGCAGCTTAGAACTAGCGGGAGGGCCTGGGTACAATGAGCAGTTCTTC
CASSLELAGGPGYNEQFF
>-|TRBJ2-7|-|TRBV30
TGTGCCTGGAGTGTAGGCGGAGAGCAGTACTTC
CAWSVGGEQYF
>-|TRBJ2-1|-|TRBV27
TGTGCCAGCAGAATAAGCCCCTCCAGGGATGAGCAGTTCTTC
CASRISPSRDEQFF
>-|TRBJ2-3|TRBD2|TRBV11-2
TGTGCCAGCAGCATAACTAGCGGGAGCTTAGGGCAGTATTTT
CASSITSGSLGQYF
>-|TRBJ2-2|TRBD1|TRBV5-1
TGCGCCAGCAGGGCCACAGGGGGCACCGGGGAGCTGTTTTTT
CASRATGGTGELFF
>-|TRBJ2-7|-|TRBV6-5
TGTGCCAGCAGTTACTCTCGGGTAACCTACGAGCAGTACTTC
CASSYSRVTYEQYF
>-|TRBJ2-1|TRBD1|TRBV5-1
TGCGCCAGCAGCTTGGACCCGGGACAGGGGGCGCCTGAGCAGTTCTTC
CASSLDPGQGAPEQFF
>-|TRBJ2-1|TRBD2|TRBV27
TGTGCCAGCAGTTTAGGCGGGAGCTCCTACAATGAGCAGTTCTTC
CASSLGGSSYNEQFF
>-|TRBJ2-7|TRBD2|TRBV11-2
TGTGCCAGCAGCTTGGCTATGGGACTAGCGGGGTACGAGCAGTACTTC
CASSLAMGLAGYEQYF
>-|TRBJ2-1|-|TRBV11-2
TGTGCCAGCAGCTTAGACTACGGGAGTAGTACGTTCTTC
CASSLDYGSSTFF
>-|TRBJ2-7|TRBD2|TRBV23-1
TGCGCCAGCAGTCATGGGCCCCGGTCCCCGGGACTAGCGGGAGTACGGCCGAGTAACGAGCAGTACTTC
CASSHGPRSPGLAGVRPSNEQYF
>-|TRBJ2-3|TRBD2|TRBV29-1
TGCAGCGTTGGTTCTAGCGGGAGGGGCACAGATACGCAGTATTTT
CSVGSSGRGTDTQYF
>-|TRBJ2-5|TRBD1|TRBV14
TGTGCCAGCAGCCAAGGCGGGACAGGGCAAGAGACCCAGTACTTC
CASSQGGTGQETQYF
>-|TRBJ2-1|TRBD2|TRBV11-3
TGTGCCAGCAGCGCGGGACTAGCGCATGAGCAGTTCTTC
CASSAGLAHEQFF
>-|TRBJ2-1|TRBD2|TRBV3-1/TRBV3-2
TGTGCCAGCAGCCAAGTCTCAGCGGGACACAATGAGCAGTTCTTC
CASSQVSAGHNEQFF
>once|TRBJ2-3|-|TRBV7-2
TGTGCCAGCAGTACGGGGGCAGATACGCAGTATTTT
CASSTGADTQYF
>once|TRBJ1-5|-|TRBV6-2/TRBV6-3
TGTGCCAGCAGTTACCCCGACACTTACCAGCCCCAGCATTTT
CASSYPDTYQPQHF
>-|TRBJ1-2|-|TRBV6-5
TGTGCCAGCAGTTACTCGCGGCACGGGGGTGGCTACACCTTC
CASSYSRHGGGYTF
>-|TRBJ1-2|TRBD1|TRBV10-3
TGTGCCATCAGTGCTTCGACAGGGGCCACTAACTATGGCTACACCTTC
CAISASTGATNYGYTF
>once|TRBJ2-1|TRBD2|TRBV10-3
TGTGCCATCAGTGACAGCGGGAGGAATGAGCAGTTCTTC
CAISDSGRNEQFF
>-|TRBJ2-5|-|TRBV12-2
TGTGCAAGTCGCGTTACAGGGGGGAAGACCCAGTACTTC
CASRVTGGKTQYF
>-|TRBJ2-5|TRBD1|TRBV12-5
TGTGCTAGTGAAGACGACAGGGTGATCCAAGAGACCCAGTACTTC
CASEDDRVIQETQYF
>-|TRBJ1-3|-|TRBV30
TGTGCCTGGAGTGTCAGGGGTAATGGAAACACCATATATTTT
CAWSVRGNGNTIYF
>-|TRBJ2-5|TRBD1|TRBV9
TGTGCCAGCAGCGCACAGGGGGGAAAACAAGAGACCCAGTACTTC
CASSAQGGKQETQYF
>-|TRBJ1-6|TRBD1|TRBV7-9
TGTGCCACTGAAGCCAGGGTAGGACAGGGGAGGAATTATAATTCACCCCTCCACTTT
CATEARVGQGRNYNSPLHF
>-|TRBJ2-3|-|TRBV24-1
TGTGCCACCAGTGATGACTTCACAGATACGCAGTATTTT
CATSDDFTDTQYF
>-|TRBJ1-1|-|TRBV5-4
TGTGCCAGCAGCTGGGGGGTGGGAGACACTGAAGCTTTCTTT
CASSWGVGDTEAFF